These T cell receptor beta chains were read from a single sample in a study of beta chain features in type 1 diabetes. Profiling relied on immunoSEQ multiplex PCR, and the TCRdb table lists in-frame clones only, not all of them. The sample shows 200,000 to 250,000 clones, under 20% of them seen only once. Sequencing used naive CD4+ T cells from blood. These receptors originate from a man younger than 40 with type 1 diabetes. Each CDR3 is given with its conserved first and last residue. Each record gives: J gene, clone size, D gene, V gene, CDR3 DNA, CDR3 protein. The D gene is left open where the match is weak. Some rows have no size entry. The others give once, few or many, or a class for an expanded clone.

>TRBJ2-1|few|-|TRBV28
TGTGCCAGCAGTTCCCCCAGGGAGCAGTTCTTC
CASSSPREQFF
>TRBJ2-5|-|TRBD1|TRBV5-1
TGCGCCAGCTCGGACAGGCAAGAGACCCAGTACTTC
CASSDRQETQYF
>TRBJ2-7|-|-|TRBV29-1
TGCAGCGTCGCGGGCGGACACTACGAGCAGTACTTC
CSVAGGHYEQYF
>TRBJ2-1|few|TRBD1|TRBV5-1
TGCGCCAGCAGCTTGGGACAGGGCTCCTACAATGAGCAGTTCTTC
CASSLGQGSYNEQFF
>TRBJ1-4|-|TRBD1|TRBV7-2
TGTGCCAGCAGTTCTGGGACAGGGGTGTGGGAAAAACTGTTTTTT
CASSSGTGVWEKLFF
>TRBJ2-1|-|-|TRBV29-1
TGCAGCGTTGCCCGGGACATGGACTACAATGAGCAGTTCTTC
CSVARDMDYNEQFF
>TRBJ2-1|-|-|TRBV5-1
TGCGCCAGCAAGGAGACGGGAGCTTTTAGTGAGCAGTTCTTC
CASKETGAFSEQFF
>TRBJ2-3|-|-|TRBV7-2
TGTGCCAGCAGCTCGCTGGGTTATACGCAGTATTTT
CASSSLGYTQYF
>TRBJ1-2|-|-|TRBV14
TGTGCCAGCAGCCAAGGAATCTCCGTCAGGGCCAGATATGGCTACACCTTC
CASSQGISVRARYGYTF
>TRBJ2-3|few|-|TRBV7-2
TGTGCCAGCAGCTTAAGGCGAAGCACAGATACGCAGTATTTT
CASSLRRSTDTQYF
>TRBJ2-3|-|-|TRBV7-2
TGTGCCAGCAGCTTAGAAGTTGGGGATACGCAGTATTTT
CASSLEVGDTQYF
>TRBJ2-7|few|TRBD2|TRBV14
TGTGCCAGCAGCCGTCCCGGGACTAGCACCTACGAGCAGTACTTC
CASSRPGTSTYEQYF